A single sample is the source of the 27 T cell receptor beta chains below, sequenced in a study of PD-1 blockade in mismatch repair-deficient tumors. Time point denoted: approximately 10-day in vitro stimulation with candidate neoantigen peptide 6. TCRdb keeps only in-frame clones here, not all; method: immunoSEQ multiplex PCR. The sample comprises about 14,000 clones, about 85% of which are singletons, and approximately 5% rests with the top ten. The antigens of these receptors remain unknown. The sample consisted of cells cultured in vitro, taken from a patient treated with pembrolizumab. Source of these receptors: an adult with mismatch repair-deficient cancer.

The chain links TRBV4-3 to TRBJ2-7; TRBD1 aligns across 7 bases. CDR1 and CDR2 (germline): LGHNA, YSLEER. Trimming cost V 3 bases and J 2 bases; bases outside gene matches: 7. The CDR3 totals 15 residues. CDR3 residues: CASSQTTGRTYEQYF. The CDR3 nucleotides are TGCGCCAGCAGCCAGACGACAGGGAGAACCTACGAGCAGTACTTC.

The chain links TRBV6-6 to TRBJ2-3; D not resolved. Germline V gene data show CDR1 as MNHNY and CDR2 as SVGAGI (reference sequence). V dropped 4 bases and J dropped 4 bases, with 6 bases sitting between them. The CDR3 sequence is 12 residues long. CDR3 loop: CASSLRPDTQYF. The CDR3 nucleotides read TGTGCCAGCAGTTTGCGGCCAGATACGCAGTATTTT.

This clone was detected only a few times. This chain connects TRBV7-9 to TRBJ2-7; no firm D call. The CDR3 covers 13 residues. Trimming took 2 bases from V and 7 from J, leaving 12 bases between them. Per the germline V gene, CDR1 is SEHNR and CDR2 is FQNEAQ (reference sequence). The CDR3 loop is CASSLTPELEQYF. CDR3 sequence (DNA): TGTGCCAGCAGCTTAACCCCCGAATTGGAGCAGTACTTC.

J is TRBJ1-1 and V is TRBV28; 9 nucleotides agree with TRBD1. The CDR3 is 13 amino acids. Germline V gene data show CDR1 as MDHEN and CDR2 as SYDVKM. The V and J ends lost 6 bases and 5 bases, in that order; junction bases with no gene match: 4. DNA of the CDR3: TGTGCCAGCAGGGGACAGGGTAGGACTGAAGCTTTCTTT. Its protein product is CASRGQGRTEAFF.

The rearrangement links TRBV5-1 to TRBJ2-5, with D perhaps TRBD2 (6 bases). V gave up 3 bases and J gave up 2 bases, with 11 bases separating them. The CDR3 is 14 amino acids. The germline gives CDR1 SGHRS, CDR2 YFSETQ. CDR3 nucleotide sequence: TGCGCCAGCAGCTGGGGTGCGGGGCAAGAGACCCAGTACTTC. It specifies CASSWGAGQETQYF.

The gene calls are TRBV6-6 and TRBJ2-3; D gene unclear. Trimming took off 7 bases at V and 2 bases at J, with 16 bases between the two ends. This CDR3 contains 15 residues. CDR1 is MNHNY, CDR2 SVGAGI, per germline (reference sequence). The CDR3: CASTGDGRPTDTQYF. The CDR3 bases are TGTGCCAGCACCGGAGACGGACGACCCACAGATACGCAGTATTTT.

This clone was picked up a small number of times. This chain uses TRBV30 with TRBJ2-1; D is uncertain. CDR1 GTSNPN and CDR2 SVGIG come from the germline V gene (reference sequence). The CDR3 extends over 11 amino acids. V was clipped by 1 base and J by 6 bases, with 4 bases between them. The CDR3 protein is CAWSEGNEQFF. For the CDR3, the DNA is TGTGCCTGGAGTGAGGGCAATGAGCAGTTCTTC.

The chain couples TRBV28 to TRBJ2-7; D perhaps matches TRBD2 (6 bases). V shed 0 bases and J shed 2 bases, with 20 bases lying between them. The CDR3 contains 18 residues. Germline CDR1 and CDR2: MDHEN and SYDVKM. The CDR3 DNA is TGTGCCAGCAGTTTATGGTCGGAAGCGGGCCCAGCCCCCTACGAGCAGTACTTC. Its translation is CASSLWSEAGPAPYEQYF.

CDR3 loop: CASSPDRTYSYEQYF. In DNA form, the CDR3 reads TGTGCCAGTAGTCCAGACAGGACCTACTCCTACGAGCAGTACTTC. V and J are TRBV19 and TRBJ2-7; tentatively, D is TRBD1 (6 bases). The CDR3 spans 15 residues. Germline V CDR1 and CDR2: LNHDA, SQIVND (reference sequence). Trimming pared 5 bases from V and 0 bases from J, leaving 14 bases between.

The CDR3 here is CASSFGQGNGYTF. The CDR3 coding sequence is TGTGCCAGCAGCTTCGGACAGGGCAATGGCTACACCTTC. This chain links TRBV5-8 with TRBJ1-2; TRBD1 agrees at 8 bases. The CDR3 runs to 13 residues. Germline V gene lookup returns CDR1 SGHTS and CDR2 YDEGEE. Trimming cost V 2 bases and J 6 bases; bases outside gene matches: 3.

The V call is TRBV19, the J call TRBJ2-1; D is ambiguous. Per germline, CDR1 LNHDA and CDR2 SQIVND (reference sequence). V lost 5 bases to trimming and J lost 0 bases, with 11 bases between them. The CDR3 loop spans 15 amino acids. CDR3 in amino acids: CASSAPHSSYNEQFF. CDR3 bases: TGTGCCAGTAGTGCTCCGCACAGCTCCTACAATGAGCAGTTCTTC.

This sequence joins TRBV5-4 and TRBJ1-1; TRBD1 agrees at 9 bases. This CDR3 contains 15 residues. The germline CDR1 and CDR2 sequences are SGHNT and YYREEE (reference sequence). V was pared by 0 bases and J by 5 bases, with 5 bases of the junction left unmatched. Written as DNA, the CDR3 is TGTGCCAGCAGCTTGGCGGGACAGGGCGTAACTGAAGCTTTCTTT. Its translation: CASSLAGQGVTEAFF.

The chain combines TRBV6-5 with TRBJ2-3; D ambiguous. The CDR3 totals 14 residues. CDR1 MNHEY and CDR2 SVGAGI come from the germline V gene. Trimming took off 5 bases at V and 1 base at J, with 10 bases between the two ends. CDR3 sequence: CASSQRRRTDTQYF. In DNA form, the CDR3 reads TGTGCCAGCAGTCAGAGACGGCGCACAGATACGCAGTATTTT.

The J gene is TRBJ2-7, the V gene TRBV27, with D perhaps TRBD1 or TRBD2 (5 bases each). Per the germline V gene, CDR1 is MNHEY and CDR2 is SMNVEV (reference sequence). This CDR3 region has 14 residues. V lost 4 bases to trimming and J lost 6 bases, with 16 bases between them. The CDR3 reads CASSWDGLMGEQYF. The CDR3 nucleotides read TGTGCCAGCAGTTGGGACGGGCTGATGGGCGAGCAGTACTTC.

V and J are TRBV28 and TRBJ2-7; D is ambiguous. Germline V gene data show CDR1 as MDHEN and CDR2 as SYDVKM. Between the trimmed V and J ends, which lost 6 bases and 0 bases, there was a span of 15 bases. The CDR3 is 15 residues long. Here the CDR3 DNA reads TGTGCCAGCAGCCAAGTCTCCGAGAGCTCCTACGAGCAGTACTTC. Its protein product is CASSQVSESSYEQYF. The full variable domain, its missing parts supplied by reference TRBV28 and TRBJ2-7, is DVKVTQSSRYLVKRTGEKVFLECVQDMDHENMFWYRQDPGLGLRLIYFSYDVKMKEKGDIPEGYSVSREKKERFSLILESASTNQTSMYLCASSQVSESSYEQYFGPGTRLTVT.

The V call is TRBV5-4, the J call TRBJ2-3; possible D gene TRBD1, 6 bases. Trimming took 0 bases from V and 3 from J, leaving 8 bases between them. Germline V gives CDR1 SGHNT, CDR2 YYREEE (reference sequence). The CDR3 spans 14 residues. The CDR3 sequence: CASSLVQGTDTQYF. DNA for the CDR3: TGTGCCAGCAGCTTGGTACAGGGAACAGATACGCAGTATTTT.

The chain links TRBV6-1 to TRBJ1-3, with D unclear. Germline V gene lookup returns CDR1 MNHNS and CDR2 SASEGT. The CDR3 extends over 14 amino acids. V was trimmed by 6 bases and J by 4 bases, leaving 13 bases between them. This CDR3 reads CASSPLGAGNTIYF. CDR3 DNA: TGTGCCAGCAGCCCGTTGGGTGCGGGAAACACCATATATTTT.

The chain couples TRBV6-6 to TRBJ2-7; 8 bases align to TRBD2. Per germline, CDR1 MNHNY and CDR2 SVGAGI (reference sequence). The CDR3 consists of 14 residues. Trimming took 7 bases from V and 3 from J; bases not matched to a gene: 8. CDR3 region: CASTLAGDNYEQYF. Here the CDR3 DNA reads TGTGCCAGCACCCTAGCGGGTGACAACTACGAGCAGTACTTC.

V usage is TRBV7-2 and J usage is TRBJ2-7, with 7 bases fitting TRBD2. V shed 2 bases and J 1 base; nucleotides not matched to a gene: 5. From germline, CDR1 is SGHTA and CDR2 FQGNSA. The CDR3 consists of 15 residues. The CDR3 here is CASSLSGGASYEQYF. The CDR3 coding sequence is TGTGCCAGCAGCTTATCGGGAGGCGCTTCCTACGAGCAGTACTTC.

The gene calls are TRBV4-1 and TRBJ2-7; D is unresolved. V was pared by 1 base and J by 2 bases, with 12 bases between. Per germline, CDR1 MGHRA and CDR2 YSYEKL. This CDR3 spans 15 amino acids. DNA for the CDR3: TGCGCCAGCAGCCAAGGAGACCACTTCCCCTACGAGCAGTACTTC. The encoded protein is CASSQGDHFPYEQYF.

This clone came up once. This chain connects TRBV28 to TRBJ1-5; 7 bases are shared with TRBD1. In germline, CDR1 is MDHEN, CDR2 SYDVKM. Trimming took 11 bases from V and 5 from J; bases not matched to a gene: 15. There are 15 residues in the CDR3. DNA of the CDR3: TGTGCCGGTGGGAGGGGGCGAGCGGTGGATCAGCCCCAGCATTTT. Encoded protein: CAGGRGRAVDQPQHF.

This chain uses TRBV10-3 with TRBJ2-1; 8 bases map to TRBD2. Germline V gene data show CDR1 as ENHRY and CDR2 as SYGVKD. V lost 0 bases to trimming and J lost 1 base; unmatched junction nucleotides: 2. The CDR3 is 16 residues long. CDR3 in amino acids: CAISESGGRSYNEQFF. The DNA of the CDR3 is TGTGCCATCAGTGAGTCAGGCGGGAGGTCCTACAATGAGCAGTTCTTC.

This chain connects TRBV29-1 to TRBJ2-6; D uncertain. Trimming removed 1 base from V and 4 bases from J, with 11 bases in between. Looked up from germline, CDR1 is SQVTM and CDR2 is ANQGSEA. This CDR3 spans 15 amino acids. CDR3 protein: CSVEAGLRGANVLTF. CDR3 in DNA: TGCAGCGTTGAAGCCGGGCTAAGGGGGGCCAACGTCCTGACTTTC.

This sequence joins TRBV7-2 and TRBJ2-7; TRBD2 matches at 10 bases. Trimming cost V 4 bases and J 3 bases; bases outside gene matches: 6. The CDR3 length is 15 residues. The germline V gene has CDR1 SGHTA and CDR2 FQGNSA. The chain's CDR3 is CASSSGLAAVYEQYF. The DNA for the CDR3 is TGTGCCAGCAGCTCCGGACTAGCGGCAGTCTACGAGCAGTACTTC.

V usage is TRBV9 and J usage is TRBJ1-1; D not resolved. Trimming took 0 bases from V and 4 from J, leaving 13 bases between them. CDR3 size: 15 residues. From germline, CDR1 is SGDLS and CDR2 YYNGEE. The chain's CDR3 is CASSVVSGSGTEAFF. CDR3 bases: TGTGCCAGCAGCGTAGTCTCGGGATCAGGCACTGAAGCTTTCTTT.

The chain uses TRBV5-1 and TRBJ2-3; 8 bases match TRBD1. The CDR3 sequence is 15 residues long. Germline V lookup: CDR1 SGHRS, CDR2 YFSETQ. Trimming cost V 4 bases and J 2 bases; bases outside gene matches: 6. The CDR3 region is CASSLRGPDTDTQYF. In nucleotides, the CDR3 is TGCGCCAGCAGCCTCAGGGGGCCCGACACAGATACGCAGTATTTT.

This clone occurred once. This rearrangement joins TRBV28 to TRBJ1-3, with TRBD1 matching 7 bases. This CDR3 has 15 amino acids. Per germline, CDR1 MDHEN and CDR2 SYDVKM. V lost 6 bases to trimming and J lost 4 bases; unmatched junction nucleotides: 9. This chain's CDR3 is CASSILGTAGNTIYF. Here the CDR3 DNA reads TGTGCCAGCAGCATTCTCGGGACAGCCGGAAACACCATATATTTT.